These T cell receptor beta chains were read from a single sample in a study of technical replicates of blood from a handful of donors. The protocol was immunoSEQ multiplex PCR, while the TCRdb copy is restricted to in-frame clones and leaves out a portion. Among tens of thousands of clones listed, around nine tenths were seen once. Sequenced material: T cells isolated from PBMCs. These receptors originate from a human donor in good health. CDR3s include the opening cysteine and the closing phenylalanine or tryptophan.

TRBJ2-5 | TRBV5-1 | CASRQGAPQETQYF
TRBJ2-3 | TRBV11-1 | CASSPTGTGTDTQYF
TRBJ2-5 | TRBV4-2 | CASSQGLAETQYF
TRBJ2-7 | TRBV10-2 | CASRPIDRDQQYF
TRBJ2-1 | TRBV27 | CASRDRIGQFHNEQFF
TRBJ2-3 | TRBV11-2 | CASSLRMSNRGEEYF
TRBJ1-4 | TRBV12-5 | CASGFSPTGFNDKLFF
TRBJ2-2 | TRBV14 | CASSQGRGAGELFF
TRBJ2-1 | TRBV30 | CAGPGTSERYNEQFF
TRBJ1-5 | TRBV7-6 | CASSPGAGNQPQHF
TRBJ1-2 | TRBV6-1 | CASSEYQGTGYTF
TRBJ2-1 | TRBV19 | CASSFRLDGNEQFF
TRBJ2-1 | TRBV5-6 | CASSQTSGLYNEQFF
TRBJ2-7 | TRBV29-1 | CSVAMGGASYEQYF
TRBJ1-5 | TRBV6-5 | CASSPGQYSNQPQHF
TRBJ1-1 | TRBV6-1 | CASMPGPAIGAFF
TRBJ1-5 | TRBV28 | CASSPKTRGQPQHF
TRBJ2-1 | TRBV9 | CASSVGLAGGSDEQFF
TRBJ1-2 | TRBV27 | CASSFMAGVDYGYTF
TRBJ2-5 | TRBV9 | CASSEAGTQYF
TRBJ1-5 | TRBV19 | CASSIRSPRGNQPQHF
TRBJ2-3 | TRBV2 | CASSLLAGVGDTQYF
TRBJ2-7 | TRBV5-1 | CASSLNSGAGEQYF
TRBJ1-1 | TRBV6-1 | CATLRGLSEAFF
TRBJ2-7 | TRBV11-1 | CASSRGTASEQYF
TRBJ2-7 | TRBV20-1 | CSARQRQEQYF
TRBJ1-2 | TRBV6-5 | CASKGDGYTF
TRBJ2-7 | TRBV11-2 | CASSPSYGDEQYF
TRBJ2-2 | TRBV4-1 | CASSQQIAGYTGELFF
TRBJ2-5 | TRBV4-3 | CASSQEEAGGLETQYF
TRBJ2-6 | TRBV5-1 | CASSLEGAAGANVLTF
TRBJ2-5 | TRBV9 | CASSTSLAGGGETQYF
TRBJ2-7 | TRBV6-5 | CASSYSRQIYEQYF
TRBJ1-5 | TRBV2 | CASRTGTGDQPQHF
TRBJ2-7 | TRBV7-3 | CASAIAGTSYYEQYF
TRBJ2-5 | TRBV21-1 | CASSIQREGLKTQYF
TRBJ2-5 | TRBV7-9 | CASSLVAGVGETQYF
TRBJ1-5 | TRBV28 | CASSLGTGSNQPQHF
TRBJ2-3 | TRBV7-9 | CASSLVWTSGDLADTQYF
TRBJ1-1 | TRBV4-2 | CASSPKTANTEAFF
TRBJ2-2 | TRBV7-2 | CASSSGVAFSGELFF
TRBJ1-2 | TRBV4-1 | CASSQDGRMYGYTF